This T cell receptor (beta chain) came from a study of OX40 agonist ivuxolimab in advanced cancers. General study points: In the 0.1 to 3.0 mg/kg range, CD4+ and CD8+ blood T cells had expanded clonally by week 6. Patients with a partial response at 0.1-3.0 mg/kg had among the lowest clonal expansion.

With respect to this clone: Its antigen remains unidentified.

The germline V and J ends were trimmed by 3 bases and 5 bases, with 10 bases remaining between them. The germline gives CDR1 LNHDA, CDR2 SQIVND (reference sequence). This CDR3 comprises 13 residues. This table comes from immunoSEQ multiplex PCR, and its TCRdb copy is limited to in-frame clones, with some not included. Among roughly 23,000 clones listed, about 76% were seen once. The chain links TRBV19 to TRBJ1-1; D might be TRBD1 (6 bases). The material sequenced was CD4+ or CD8+ T cells sorted from blood, taken in a trial of the OX40 agonist ivuxolimab. This sequence was found in an adult with an advanced solid tumor such as melanoma, head and neck, liver or kidney cancer. CDR3 loop: CASSIGGSTEAFF. CDR3 DNA sequence: TGTGCCAGTAGTATTGGGGGCAGTACTGAAGCTTTCTTT.